The 18 T cell receptor beta chains listed next were all sequenced from one sample in a study of shared clonotypes between healthy human individuals (TCRdb year 2020). CD8 naive samples consisted of CD45RO-negative cells that were positively selected for CCR7, yielding a CD45RA+CCR7+ population without TemRA cells. Libraries were constructed by the immunoSEQ multiplex PCR assay. Entries here come from immuneACCESS through TCRdb and include only in-frame sequences with V and J called. Some clones fail to appear in such tables; in the studies checked, an unresolved V gene covers under half of the shortfall, and the cause of the remainder is unknown. The sample table holds about 2 million clones, of which around 96% were seen once. 0.9% to 1.5% of the sample is in the top ten clones. What was sequenced was naive CD8+ T cells sorted from blood. This sample's cell subset or site label indicates: CD45RA+CCR7+. The receptor source for this set is a man in his late teens or twenties in good health.

The chain employs TRBV5-4 and TRBJ2-7; possibly TRBD1 or TRBD2 for D (5 bases each). CDR1 is SGHNT, CDR2 YYREEE, per germline (reference sequence). V dropped 4 bases and J dropped 5 bases, with 19 bases sitting between them. This CDR3 has 15 residues. CDR3 protein: CASSPTGAESNEQYF. In DNA form, the CDR3 reads TGTGCCAGCAGCCCTACCGGGGCCGAGTCTAACGAGCAGTACTTC. Looking up the rest from reference TRBV5-4 and TRBJ2-7 gives the full variable domain: ETGVTQSPTHLIKTRGQQVTLRCSSQSGHNTVSWYQQALGQGPQFIFQYYREEENGRGNFPPRFSGLQFPNYSSELNVNALELDDSALYLCASSPTGAESNEQYFGPGTRLTVT.

This chain links TRBV6-5 with TRBJ2-7; tentatively, D is TRBD1 (6 bases). In germline, CDR1 is MNHEY, CDR2 SVGAGI. The V and J ends lost 9 bases and 1 base respectively, with 10 bases between them. The length of the CDR3 is 12 residues. The chain's CDR3 is CASGQYSYEQYF. Here the CDR3 DNA reads TGTGCCAGTGGACAGTATTCCTACGAGCAGTACTTC.

This rearrangement joins TRBV6-6 to TRBJ1-4; possible D gene TRBD1, 5 bases. V shed 2 bases and J shed 13 bases, with 8 bases lying between them. This CDR3 has 11 amino acids. The germline CDR1 and CDR2 sequences are MNHNY and SVGAGI (reference sequence). This CDR3 reads CASSYQGRLFF. In nucleotides, the CDR3 is TGTGCCAGCAGTTACCAGGGTAGACTGTTTTTT.

The V gene is TRBV6-1, the J gene TRBJ1-5; the D gene is possibly TRBD1 (6 bases). Germline lookup yields CDR1 MNHNS and CDR2 SASEGT. With 0 bases removed from V and 4 bases from J, the gap between germline ends came to 16 bases. The CDR3 is 17 amino acids. The CDR3 region is CASSEAADPTGNQPQHF. The DNA of the CDR3 is TGTGCCAGCAGTGAAGCAGCAGACCCAACAGGGAATCAGCCCCAGCATTTT.

This chain joins TRBV18 and TRBJ2-2; the D is unclear. Germline lookup yields CDR1 KGHSH and CDR2 LQKENI. With 3 bases removed from V and 3 bases from J, the gap between germline ends came to 5 bases. The CDR3 consists of 13 residues. CDR3 protein: CASSPEDTGELFF. CDR3 nucleotides: TGTGCCAGCTCACCCGAGGACACCGGGGAGCTGTTTTTT.

The sample holds one count of this clone. This chain connects TRBV11-2 to TRBJ2-1, with D possibly matching TRBD1 (5 bases). From germline, CDR1 is SGHAT and CDR2 FQNNGV. Trimming pared 0 bases from V and 3 bases from J, leaving 12 bases between. The CDR3 spans 16 residues. The CDR3 loop reads CASSLDPDISYNEQFF. In nucleotides, the CDR3 is TGTGCCAGCAGCTTAGATCCGGACATAAGCTACAATGAGCAGTTCTTC.

The rearrangement joins TRBV6-5 to TRBJ2-3, with D tentatively TRBD2 (5 bases). The germline V gene has CDR1 MNHEY and CDR2 SVGAGI. The CDR3 runs 13 residues. V lost 6 bases, J lost 4 bases, and 11 bases lay in between. CDR3 region: CASRGRGSDTQYF. CDR3 in DNA: TGTGCCAGCAGAGGTAGAGGGTCAGATACGCAGTATTTT.

This clone was recorded once. CDR3 nucleotides: TGTGCCAGCAGTTTCACGACTAGCGGGGAGGGAGATACGCAGTATTTT. Translating gives CASSFTTSGEGDTQYF. The chain links TRBV27 to TRBJ2-3; 11 positions match TRBD2. CDR1 and CDR2 (germline): MNHEY, SMNVEV (reference sequence). The CDR3 length is 16 residues. J gave up 5 bases and V 3 bases, and 7 bases lay outside the gene matches.

Notes on this clone: Other DNA sequences in the same sample also yield this CDR3. The genes are TRBV27 and TRBJ2-7; TRBD2 aligns across 11 bases. Trimming removed 6 bases from V and 2 bases from J; junction bases left unmatched: 6. CDR3 length: 15 amino acids. The germline V gene has CDR1 MNHEY and CDR2 SMNVEV (reference sequence). The CDR3, as DNA: TGTGCCAGCAGCCATGGGACTAGCGGAACCTACGAGCAGTACTTC. It encodes CASSHGTSGTYEQYF.

V and J are TRBV7-9 and TRBJ2-1; D call uncertain. With 3 bases removed from V and 13 bases from J, the gap between germline ends came to 13 bases. The CDR3 totals 12 residues. From germline, CDR1 is SEHNR and CDR2 FQNEAQ (reference sequence). DNA for the CDR3: TGTGCCAGCAGCTTTGGGGTCCAAAACCAGTTCTTC. Translated: CASSFGVQNQFF.

The chain has TRBV13 and TRBJ2-7, with D tentatively TRBD1 or TRBD2 (6 bases each). V lost 5 bases to trimming and J lost 5 bases, with 19 bases between them. The CDR3 runs 15 residues. From germline, CDR1 is PRHDT and CDR2 FYEKMQ (reference sequence). The CDR3 region is CASSEGGGLGNEQYF. In DNA form, the CDR3 reads TGTGCCAGCAGCGAGGGGGGCGGGCTTGGCAACGAGCAGTACTTC. Using reference TRBV13 and TRBJ2-7 for the parts outside the CDR3, the full variable domain is AAGVIQSPRHLIKEKRETATLKCYPIPRHDTVYWYQQGPGQDPQFLISFYEKMQSDKGSIPDRFSAQQFSDYHSELNMSSLELGDSALYFCASSEGGGLGNEQYFGPGTRLTVT.

The rearrangement uses TRBV9 and TRBJ2-1; D may match TRBD1 or TRBD2 (6 bases each). Germline loops: CDR1 SGDLS, CDR2 YYNGEE. Between the trimmed V and J ends, which lost 0 bases and 1 base, there was a span of 14 bases. This CDR3 contains 17 residues. CDR3 region: CASSVDGGQGSYNEQFF. The CDR3 nucleotides are TGTGCCAGCAGCGTAGATGGAGGGCAGGGGTCCTACAATGAGCAGTTCTTC.

As to this clone: A read error is likely here: a far larger clone is one base away. At the DNA level, this CDR3 is encoded by other sequences in the same sample as well. This chain joins TRBV6-5 and TRBJ2-7; D possibly uses TRBD1 or TRBD2 (6 bases each). This CDR3 comprises 11 residues. V lost 6 bases, J lost 7 bases, and 10 bases lay in between. From germline, CDR1 is MNHEY and CDR2 SVGAGI. CDR3 DNA: TGTGCCAGCAGCTTAGGGGGGGAGCAGTACTTC. Residues: CASSLGGEQYF.

The rearrangement uses TRBV29-1 and TRBJ1-2, with 7 positions matching TRBD1. The V gene's germline CDR1 is SQVTM and CDR2 ANQGSEA. CDR3 length: 11 residues. The V gene end was trimmed by 6 bases and the J gene end by 8 bases; junction bases not matched to a gene: 6. The CDR3 region is CSVTTGSGYTF. The CDR3 DNA sequence: TGCAGCGTCACGACAGGGTCAGGCTACACCTTC.

The gene calls are TRBV7-6 and TRBJ2-7; D is possibly TRBD1 (6 bases). This CDR3 comprises 14 residues. Trimming cost V 5 bases and J 1 base, with 12 bases left between them. Looked up from germline, CDR1 is SGHVS and CDR2 is FNYEAQ. CDR3 sequence (DNA): TGTGCCAGCAGCCTTCAGGGACAATCCTACGAGCAGTACTTC. Translated: CASSLQGQSYEQYF.

The rearrangement uses TRBV7-9 and TRBJ2-2, with TRBD2 as a possible D gene (5 bases). The V and J ends lost 1 base and 7 bases respectively, with 10 bases between them. CDR1 and CDR2 (germline): SEHNR, FQNEAQ (reference sequence). The CDR3 loop spans 14 amino acids. CDR3 DNA: TGTGCCAGCAGCTTAGGGGGAGCGGACGGGGAGCTGTTTTTT. Encoded protein: CASSLGGADGELFF.

The chain couples TRBV27 to TRBJ2-1; maybe TRBD2 (6 bases). The CDR3 covers 11 residues. Trimming shortened V by 3 bases and J by 12 bases, and 9 bases separated the two germline ends. Looked up from germline, CDR1 is MNHEY and CDR2 is SMNVEV (reference sequence). CDR3 sequence (DNA): TGTGCCAGCAGTTTGGGGGGTGCGCAGTTCTTC. It specifies CASSLGGAQFF.

This chain links TRBV11-2 with TRBJ2-7; unclear D gene. The CDR3 has 17 residues. The germline CDR1 and CDR2 sequences are SGHAT and FQNNGV. Trimming removed 2 bases at V and 5 bases at J, with 22 bases between. The CDR3 DNA sequence: TGTGCCAGCAGCTTAAGGTGGTTAGAGGCCACCCGAGACGAGCAGTACTTC. Its protein is CASSLRWLEATRDEQYF.